What follows are 10 T cell receptor beta chains derived from one specimen sequenced in a study of cytomegalovirus exposure and HLA in healthy donors. This PCR relied on a set of 60 Vbeta primers and 13 Jbeta primers. The repertoire was sequenced with immunoSEQ multiplex PCR; TCRdb's copy has only in-frame clones and lacks some. The table records about 180,000 clones, almost 85% of them present only once. The specimen sequenced was PBMCs. The receptors here all came from a woman aged 45-65 years in good health and CMV-seronegative.

The rearrangement uses TRBV30 and TRBJ2-1; TRBD1 matches at 11 bases. V dropped 8 bases and J dropped 3; count of bases not matched to a gene: 9. The CDR3 extends over 15 amino acids. The germline gives CDR1 GTSNPN, CDR2 SVGIG (reference sequence). Written as DNA, the CDR3 is TGTGCCCTGGATGGACAGGGGGCTGGCTACAATGAGCAGTTCTTC. It yields the protein CALDGQGAGYNEQFF. Filled out from reference TRBV30 and TRBJ2-1, the complete variable domain reads SQTIHQWPATLVQPVGSPLSLECTVEGTSNPNLYWYRQAAGRGLQLLFYSVGIGQISSEVPQNLSASRPQDRQFILSSKKLLLSDSGFYLCALDGQGAGYNEQFFGPGTRLTVL.

Only one count was recorded for this clone. The chain links TRBV19 to TRBJ2-2; 11 bases fit TRBD2. Germline assignment: CDR1 LNHDA and CDR2 SQIVND (reference sequence). Losses at the gene ends were 5 bases for V and 1 base for J; bases not matched to a gene: 3. This CDR3 is built from 16 residues. The CDR3 nucleotides are TGTGCCAGTAGTCTTCTAGCGGGGGGGAACACCGGGGAGCTGTTTTTT. Translated, it gives CASSLLAGGNTGELFF.

The chain links TRBV28 to TRBJ1-2; 7 positions agree with TRBD1. This CDR3 has 13 residues. With 6 bases clipped from V and 3 bases from J, the junction kept 4 bases outside the gene matches. Germline V gene lookup returns CDR1 MDHEN and CDR2 SYDVKM. The CDR3, as DNA: TGTGCCAGCAGCCGAGGACAGGACTATGGCTACACCTTC. Protein sequence: CASSRGQDYGYTF.

V and J are TRBV19 and TRBJ2-3, with D possibly TRBD1 on 6 matching bases. Germline assignment: CDR1 LNHDA and CDR2 SQIVND (reference sequence). V shed 7 bases and J shed 5 bases, with 10 bases lying between them. The CDR3 is made up of 12 amino acids. The CDR3 loop reads CASNKGGDTQYF. CDR3 bases: TGTGCCAGTAACAAAGGGGGAGATACGCAGTATTTT.

The genes are TRBV30 and TRBJ1-1; 11 bases agree with TRBD1. The CDR3 has 12 residues. The ends lost 8 bases at V and 6 bases at J; junction bases unmatched: 5. The germline gives CDR1 GTSNPN, CDR2 SVGIG (reference sequence). The CDR3 DNA reads as TGTGCCCGGACAGGGGGCGGCCCTGAAGCTTTCTTT. Translating it yields CARTGGGPEAFF.

This clone was observed once. The V and J genes are TRBV7-2 and TRBJ1-2, with 8 bases that match TRBD1. This CDR3 contains 15 residues. Looked up from germline, CDR1 is SGHTA and CDR2 is FQGNSA. After removal of 3 bases from V and 3 bases from J, the junction contained 6 bases not matched to a gene. The CDR3 DNA sequence: TGTGCCAGCAGCTTCTCAGCGACAGGGGACTATGGCTACACCTTC. Encoded protein: CASSFSATGDYGYTF.

The rearrangement links TRBV2 to TRBJ1-1; D is possibly TRBD1 (5 bases). The CDR3 contains 15 residues. Germline V CDR1 and CDR2: SNHLY, FYNNEI. Trimming shortened V by 6 bases and J by 2 bases, and 16 bases separated the two germline ends. In DNA form, the CDR3 reads TGTGCCAGCAGCTTCGCCCCGGGGGTAAACACTGAAGCTTTCTTT. It codes for CASSFAPGVNTEAFF.

This clone was seen just once. This chain joins TRBV6-1 and TRBJ2-7; TRBD2 might be the D (5 bases). Trimming stripped 5 bases from V and 5 bases from J, with 16 bases between. CDR3 length equals 14 residues. Germline V gives CDR1 MNHNS, CDR2 SASEGT. The CDR3 is CASSSALRLNEQYF. CDR3 DNA sequence: TGTGCCAGCAGTTCTGCATTGCGACTAAACGAGCAGTACTTC.

The V call is TRBV5-4, the J call TRBJ1-4; 7 bases map to TRBD1. The CDR3 is made up of 15 amino acids. CDR1 is SGHNT, CDR2 YYREEE, per germline (reference sequence). V shed 1 base and J 6 bases; nucleotides not matched to a gene: 6. The CDR3 sequence is CASSLKRGQDEKLFF. For the CDR3, the DNA is TGTGCCAGCAGCTTGAAAAGGGGGCAGGATGAAAAACTGTTTTTT.

The genes are TRBV7-9 and TRBJ1-5, with 9 bases matching TRBD1. This CDR3 is 14 amino acids long. Germline V gives CDR1 SEHNR, CDR2 FQNEAQ (reference sequence). V shed 5 bases and J 5 bases; nucleotides not matched to a gene: 4. The CDR3 bases are TGTGCCAGCAGCCAAACAGGGGGCGATCAGCCCCAGCATTTT. This translates into CASSQTGGDQPQHF.